What follows are 14 T cell receptor beta chains derived from one specimen sequenced in a study of regulatory T cells in long-lasting Graves disease. The authors built TCR beta libraries using iRepertoire HTBI primers and Arm-PCR of CDR3 regions. From the multiplex PCR reads, TCRdb called clonotypes with MiXCR, one entry per CDR3 protein. Here the sample spans some 220,000 distinct CDR3 sequences, about 19% being singletons. The time point was: newly diagnosed GD, antithyroid drugs for less than 3 months. Researchers made the TCR library from RNA that was extracted from PBMCs. This same sample was also part of a study on T cells in Graves' hyperthyroidism and ophthalmopathy.

Sample: peripheral blood mononuclear cells (PBMCs), taken at new diagnosis, from a patient treated with antithyroid drugs. These receptors were taken from a woman in her twenties or thirties with Graves disease.

This clonotype occurred many times. CDR3 nucleotide sequence: TGTGCCAGCAGCCGAGTAGGGAGCACAGATACGCAGTATTTT. Protein: CASSRVGSTDTQYF. This chain joins TRBV27 and TRBJ2-3; no clear D. CDR1 is MNHEY and CDR2 is SMNVEV in the germline V gene (reference sequence). Trimming took 6 bases from V and 0 from J, leaving 10 bases between them. This CDR3 spans 14 amino acids.

Comment on this clonotype: A far larger clone is off by one base, so a read error is likely. Since the CDR3 does not end with the conserved phenylalanine or tryptophan, this likely comes from a read error. The rearrangement joins TRBV2 to TRBJ1-2; possibly TRBD1 for D (5 bases). Germline V CDR1 and CDR2: SNHLY, FYNNEI. With 5 bases removed from V and 4 bases from J, the gap between germline ends came to 14 bases. The CDR3 covers 14 residues. The CDR3 loop reads CASSFLGTGYGYTS. DNA of the CDR3: TGTGCCAGCAGTTTCCTAGGGACGGGCTATGGCTACACCTCC.

V is TRBV5-1 and J is TRBJ2-3; 7 nucleotides line up with TRBD2. The V gene end was trimmed by 1 base and the J gene end by 4 bases; junction bases not matched to a gene: 6. The germline CDR1 and CDR2 sequences are SGHRS and YFSETQ. The CDR3 extends over 15 amino acids. CDR3 loop: CASSLILAQADTQYF. The CDR3 DNA reads as TGCGCCAGCAGCTTGATACTAGCGCAAGCAGATACGCAGTATTTT.

With respect to this clonotype: A far larger clone is one nucleotide away, so this likely arose from a read error. V gene TRBV7-3 combines with J gene TRBJ2-1; 11 bases line up with TRBD2. The last part of the DNA fits TRBJ2-5 better; the J call may be wrong. The germline V gene has CDR1 SGHTA and CDR2 FQGTGA. The CDR3 length is 14 residues. The CDR3 DNA reads as TGTGCCAGCAGCTTGGGACTAGCGGAAGAGTCCCAGTACTTC. Amino acids: CASSLGLAEESQYF.

There are many counts of this clonotype. The CDR3 DNA is TGTGCCAGCAGCTTACGAGGAGGGACAGCTTCCTACGAGCAGTACTTC. Protein: CASSLRGGTASYEQYF. The genes are TRBV11-3 and TRBJ2-7; tentatively, D is TRBD1 (7 bases). The germline V gene has CDR1 SGHNT and CDR2 YENEEA. The CDR3 sequence is 16 residues long. V shed 2 bases and J shed 1 base, with 15 bases lying between them.

On this clonotype: A far larger clone is only one base removed, so a read error is likely. The chain is built from TRBV11-2 and TRBJ2-5; D call uncertain. The V gene's germline CDR1 is SGHAT and CDR2 FQNNGV. The ends were cut back, 4 bases at V and 5 bases at J, with 11 bases in the middle. The CDR3 has 13 amino acids. CDR3 in DNA: TGTGCCAGCAGCTCCATGATGGAGGAGACCCAGTACTTC. Its protein product is CASSSMMEETQYF.

This clonotype was detected many times. The gene calls are TRBV19 and TRBJ1-1; D is undetermined. The CDR3 has 13 residues. V lost 3 bases and J lost 1, with 6 bases in between. Per germline, CDR1 LNHDA and CDR2 SQIVND (reference sequence). In DNA, the CDR3 is TGTGCCAGTAGTATTATAGGGAACACTGAAGCTTTCTTT. Its protein product is CASSIIGNTEAFF.

This clonotype was picked up many times. The chain employs TRBV9 and TRBJ1-2; 8 bases are shared with TRBD1. V was pared by 3 bases and J by 0 bases, with 1 base of the junction left unmatched. Germline V gene data show CDR1 as SGDLS and CDR2 as YYNGEE. There are 14 residues in the CDR3. CDR3: CASSADRANYGYTF. The CDR3 DNA is TGTGCCAGCAGCGCGGACAGGGCTAACTATGGCTACACCTTC.

This clonotype came up many times. This chain connects TRBV10-3 to TRBJ1-2; the D gene is possibly TRBD1 (6 bases). CDR1 ENHRY and CDR2 SYGVKD come from the germline V gene. V was trimmed by 3 bases and J by 2 bases, leaving 7 bases between them. The CDR3 runs 13 residues. The DNA of the CDR3 is TGTGCCATCAGTGATCAGGGGAACTATGGCTACACCTTC. As protein: CAISDQGNYGYTF.

The chain is built from TRBV5-1 and TRBJ1-1; 10 bases are a match to TRBD1. Germline trimming cut 4 bases from V and 1 base from J; bases unmatched to any gene: 13. This CDR3 is built from 18 residues. CDR1 is SGHRS and CDR2 is YFSETQ in the germline V gene. The CDR3 protein is CASSRAAQGTGANTEAFF. CDR3 bases: TGCGCCAGCAGCCGCGCGGCTCAAGGGACAGGGGCGAACACTGAAGCTTTCTTT.

A word on this clonotype: This may stem from a read error, because a much larger clone lies one nucleotide away. The chain has TRBV6-1 and TRBJ1-4; 7 bases are shared with TRBD1. The CDR3 covers 14 residues. Germline CDR1 MNHNS, CDR2 SASEGT. V trimming: 5 bases; J trimming: 8 bases; junction bases outside the gene matches: 8. CDR3 nucleotides: TGTGCCAGCAGTAAGACAGGGACGAGGGAAAAACTGTTTTTT. Translation: CASSKTGTREKLFF.

This clonotype was counted ten times or more. The chain is built from TRBV5-1 and TRBJ1-2; 8 nucleotides agree with TRBD1. The CDR3 is 15 amino acids. CDR1 and CDR2 from the germline V gene are SGHRS and YFSETQ. Trimming at V came to 2 bases and at J to 6 bases, leaving 9 bases not matched to a gene. The chain's CDR3 is CASSFYQGAIDGYTF. The CDR3 coding sequence is TGCGCCAGCAGCTTCTATCAGGGGGCTATTGATGGCTACACCTTC. The full variable domain, completed using reference TRBV5-1 and TRBJ1-2, is KAGVTQTPRYLIKTRGQQVTLSCSPISGHRSVSWYQQTPGQGLQFLFEYFSETQRNKGNFPGRFSGRQFSNSRSEMNVSTLELGDSALYLCASSFYQGAIDGYTFGSGTRLTVV.

This clonotype was seen repeatedly, ten times or more. V usage is TRBV19 and J usage is TRBJ2-5, with D unclear. Germline assignment: CDR1 LNHDA and CDR2 SQIVND (reference sequence). Trimming shortened V by 0 bases and J by 5 bases, and 4 bases separated the two germline ends. The CDR3 consists of 12 residues. The CDR3 DNA sequence: TGTGCCAGTAGTATAGATCGGGAGACCCAGTACTTC. Protein product: CASSIDRETQYF.

There are many counts of this clonotype. The chain couples TRBV19 to TRBJ1-1, with 11 bases identical to TRBD1. The ends lost 5 bases at V and 8 bases at J; junction bases unmatched: 10. Germline V gene data show CDR1 as LNHDA and CDR2 as SQIVND (reference sequence). The CDR3 consists of 15 residues. The CDR3 here is CASSGTGTGGREAFF. CDR3 DNA: TGTGCCAGTAGTGGTACCGGGACAGGGGGGAGAGAAGCTTTCTTT.